Listed below are T cell receptor beta chains from one sample, sequenced in a study of sequential checkpoint blockade in melanoma. This table comes from immunoSEQ multiplex PCR, and its TCRdb copy is limited to in-frame clones, with some not included. The table shows around 37,000 clones, with approximately 30% occurring only once. Sequences were derived from tumor tissue (inferred from file names), sampled from a patient given nivolumab and ipilimumab in sequence. The receptors derive from a human donor with melanoma. CDR3s include the opening cysteine and the closing phenylalanine or tryptophan. A D gene is named only where the DNA matches it firmly. Clone size is stated in some rows and not others, as once, few, many or a class when expanded.

D: -; J: TRBJ2-1; size: few; V: TRBV28; DNA: TGTGCCAGCAGTTGGCAGCTTGGTGAGCAGTTCTTC; CDR3: CASSWQLGEQFF
D: TRBD1; J: TRBJ1-6; size: -; V: TRBV11-3; DNA: TGTGCCAGCAGCTTAGTGTGGGACAGGGGTAATTCACCCCTCCACTTT; CDR3: CASSLVWDRGNSPLHF
D: TRBD2; J: TRBJ2-5; size: -; V: TRBV18; DNA: TGTGCCAGCTCACGGGGACTAGAAGAGACCCAGTACTTC; CDR3: CASSRGLEETQYF
D: TRBD2; J: TRBJ2-3; size: -; V: TRBV5-1; DNA: TGCGCCAGCCAGACTAGCGGGGGGGGCACAGATACGCAGTATTTT; CDR3: CASQTSGGGTDTQYF
D: -; J: TRBJ2-2; size: -; V: TRBV29-1; DNA: TGCAGCCCTCCCTGCTTGGGGACCACCGGGGAGCTGTTTTTT; CDR3: CSPPCLGTTGELFF
D: TRBD1; J: TRBJ1-5; size: -; V: TRBV18; DNA: TGTGCCAGCTCACCGACAGGGAGTCAGCCCCAGCATTTT; CDR3: CASSPTGSQPQHF
D: -; J: TRBJ1-1; size: -; V: TRBV10-1; DNA: TGCGCCAGCAGTGACAGGGTCCCTTGGACTAAAGATGGGCGTGCTGAAGCTTTCTTT; CDR3: CASSDRVPWTKDGRAEAFF
D: -; J: TRBJ2-4; size: -; V: TRBV11-3; DNA: TGTGCCAGCAGCTTGGGAAATGGACTAGCCAAAAACATTCAGTACTTC; CDR3: CASSLGNGLAKNIQYF
D: TRBD1; J: TRBJ2-3; size: -; V: TRBV19; DNA: TGTGCCAGTAAGGGCCGGGACAGGCCAGCACAGTATTTT; CDR3: CASKGRDRPAQYF
D: -; J: TRBJ2-7; size: -; V: TRBV6-8; DNA: TGTGCCAGCAGTGGTCACCCGAGCTCCTACGAGCAGTACTTC; CDR3: CASSGHPSSYEQYF
D: TRBD2; J: TRBJ2-1; size: few; V: TRBV15; DNA: TGTGCCACCAGCAGAGAAGGAAGCGCGGGCCGGGAGGGTCGGGAGCAGTTCTTC; CDR3: CATSREGSAGREGREQFF
D: TRBD1; J: TRBJ1-6; size: many; V: TRBV11-3; DNA: TGTGCCAGCAGCTTAGGACAGGGGGCTGTAATTTCACCCCTCCACTTT; CDR3: CASSLGQGAVISPLHF
D: -; J: TRBJ1-2; size: -; V: TRBV19; DNA: TGTGCCAGTAGTATAGGTCCCGGCCTTCTGGGCTACACCTTC; CDR3: CASSIGPGLLGYTF
D: -; J: TRBJ1-4; size: -; V: TRBV5-1; DNA: TGCGCCAGCAGCACCCGGGGACCGCCTAATGAAAAACTGTTTTTT; CDR3: CASSTRGPPNEKLFF
D: -; J: TRBJ2-1; size: -; V: TRBV6-8; DNA: TGTGCCATCGGTTCCCGGGGGGCGACCTACAATGAGCAGTTCTTC; CDR3: CAIGSRGATYNEQFF
D: -; J: TRBJ2-7; size: few; V: TRBV28; DNA: TGTGCCAGCAGCTTCCGCGTCTTGGGTCACCAAACCTACGAGCAGTACTTC; CDR3: CASSFRVLGHQTYEQYF
D: -; J: TRBJ2-3; size: -; V: TRBV28; DNA: TGTGCCAGCACCTCACGGACTGCCCCAGATACGCAGTATTTT; CDR3: CASTSRTAPDTQYF
D: -; J: TRBJ1-2; size: few; V: TRBV11-3; DNA: TGTGCCAGCAGCTTAGTATCTGATTACTATGGCTACACCTTC; CDR3: CASSLVSDYYGYTF
D: TRBD1; J: TRBJ1-1; size: many; V: TRBV6-8; DNA: TGTGCCAGCAGTTACCAAAATAACAGGGGAGCTGAAGCTTTCTTT; CDR3: CASSYQNNRGAEAFF
D: TRBD1; J: TRBJ1-2; size: -; V: TRBV6-8; DNA: TGTGCCAGCAGTTACACGGGACAGGGCCACTATGGCTACACCTTC; CDR3: CASSYTGQGHYGYTF
D: -; J: TRBJ1-1; size: -; V: TRBV19; DNA: TGTGCCAGTAGTATATCTGAGGGAAGGATGAACACTGAAGCTTTCTTT; CDR3: CASSISEGRMNTEAFF
D: TRBD2; J: TRBJ2-1; size: -; V: TRBV11-3; DNA: TGTGCCAGCAGCGGGCGGGGGGGCCTCAATGAGCAGTTCTTC; CDR3: CASSGRGGLNEQFF
D: -; J: TRBJ2-7; size: -; V: TRBV18; DNA: TGTGCCAGCCGCCCAGGGAGCTCCTACGAGCAGTACTTC; CDR3: CASRPGSSYEQYF
D: -; J: TRBJ1-1; size: -; V: TRBV18; DNA: TGTGCCAGCTCACGTGATGGCAGCACTGAAGCTTTCTTT; CDR3: CASSRDGSTEAFF
D: TRBD1; J: TRBJ2-7; size: -; V: TRBV11-3; DNA: TGTGCCAGCAGCCTCCGGGACAGGATCTCCTACGAGCAGTACTTC; CDR3: CASSLRDRISYEQYF
D: TRBD2; J: TRBJ2-3; size: -; V: TRBV4-1; DNA: TGCGCCAGCAGCCCGGGGGTAACGGGAGGGACAGATACGCAGTATTTT; CDR3: CASSPGVTGGTDTQYF